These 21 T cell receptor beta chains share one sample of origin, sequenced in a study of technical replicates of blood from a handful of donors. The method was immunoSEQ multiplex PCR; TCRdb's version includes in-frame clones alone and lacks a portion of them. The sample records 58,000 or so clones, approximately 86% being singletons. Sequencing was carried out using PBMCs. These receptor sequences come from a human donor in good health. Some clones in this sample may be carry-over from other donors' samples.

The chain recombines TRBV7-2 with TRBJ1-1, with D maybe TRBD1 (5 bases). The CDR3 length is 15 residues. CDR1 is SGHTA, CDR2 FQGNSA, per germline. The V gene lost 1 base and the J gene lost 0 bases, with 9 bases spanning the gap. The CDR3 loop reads CASSLGRGMNTEAFF. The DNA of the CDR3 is TGTGCCAGCAGCTTAGGCCGGGGGATGAACACTGAAGCTTTCTTT.

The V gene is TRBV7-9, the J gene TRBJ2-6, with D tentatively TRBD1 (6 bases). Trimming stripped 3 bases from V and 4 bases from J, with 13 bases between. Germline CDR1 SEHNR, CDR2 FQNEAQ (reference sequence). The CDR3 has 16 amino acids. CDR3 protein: CASSFFDRTGANVLTF. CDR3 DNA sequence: TGTGCCAGCAGCTTTTTCGACAGGACCGGGGCCAACGTCCTGACTTTC.

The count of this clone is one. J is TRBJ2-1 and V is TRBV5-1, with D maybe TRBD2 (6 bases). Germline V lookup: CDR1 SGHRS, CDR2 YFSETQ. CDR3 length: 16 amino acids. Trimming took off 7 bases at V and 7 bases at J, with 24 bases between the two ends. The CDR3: CASGPGGLGVWNEQFF. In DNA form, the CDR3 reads TGCGCCAGCGGTCCCGGGGGATTAGGGGTATGGAATGAGCAGTTCTTC.

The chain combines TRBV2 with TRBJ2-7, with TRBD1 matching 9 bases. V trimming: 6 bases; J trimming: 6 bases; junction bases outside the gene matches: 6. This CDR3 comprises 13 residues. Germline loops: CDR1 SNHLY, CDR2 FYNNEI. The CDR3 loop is CASRGTGISEQYF. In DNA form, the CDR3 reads TGTGCCAGCAGAGGGACAGGGATAAGCGAGCAGTACTTC.

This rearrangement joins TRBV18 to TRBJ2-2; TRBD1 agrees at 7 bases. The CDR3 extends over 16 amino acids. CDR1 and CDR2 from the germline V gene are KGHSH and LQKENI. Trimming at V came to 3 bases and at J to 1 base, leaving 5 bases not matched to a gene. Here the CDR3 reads CASSPGQVLNTGELFF. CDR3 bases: TGTGCCAGCTCACCCGGACAGGTCCTGAACACCGGGGAGCTGTTTTTT.

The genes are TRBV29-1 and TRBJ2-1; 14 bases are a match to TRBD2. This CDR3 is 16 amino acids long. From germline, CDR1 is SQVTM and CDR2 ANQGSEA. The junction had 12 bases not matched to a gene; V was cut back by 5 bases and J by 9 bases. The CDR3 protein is CSVRRLAGGPLGEQFF. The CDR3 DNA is TGCAGCGTTCGCCGACTAGCGGGAGGGCCTTTGGGTGAGCAGTTCTTC.

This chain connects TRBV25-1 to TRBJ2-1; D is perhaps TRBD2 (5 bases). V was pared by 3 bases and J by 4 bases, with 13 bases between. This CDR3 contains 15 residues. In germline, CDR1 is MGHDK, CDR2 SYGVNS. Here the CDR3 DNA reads TGTGCCAGCAGTGATTTTGCGGGTGGGTACAATGAGCAGTTCTTC. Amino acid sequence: CASSDFAGGYNEQFF.

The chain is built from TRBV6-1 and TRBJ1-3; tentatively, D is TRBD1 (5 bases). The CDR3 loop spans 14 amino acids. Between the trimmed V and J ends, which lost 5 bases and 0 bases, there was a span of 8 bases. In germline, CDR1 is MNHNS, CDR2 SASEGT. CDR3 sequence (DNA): TGTGCCAGCAGTTCAGGGTACTCTGGAAACACCATATATTTT. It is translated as CASSSGYSGNTIYF.

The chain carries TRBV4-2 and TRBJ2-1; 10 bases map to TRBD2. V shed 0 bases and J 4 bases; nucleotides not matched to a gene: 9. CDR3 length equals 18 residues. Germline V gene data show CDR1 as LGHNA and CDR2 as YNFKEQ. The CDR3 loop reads CASSQDSASGGQYNEQFF. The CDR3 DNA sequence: TGTGCCAGCAGCCAAGATTCGGCTAGCGGGGGCCAGTACAATGAGCAGTTCTTC.

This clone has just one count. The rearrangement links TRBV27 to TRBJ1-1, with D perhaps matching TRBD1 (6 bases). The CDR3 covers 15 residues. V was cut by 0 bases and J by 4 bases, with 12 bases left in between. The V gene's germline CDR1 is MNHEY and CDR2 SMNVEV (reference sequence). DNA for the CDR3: TGTGCCAGCAGTTTATCCCAGGGGTCGCTCACTGAAGCTTTCTTT. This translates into CASSLSQGSLTEAFF.

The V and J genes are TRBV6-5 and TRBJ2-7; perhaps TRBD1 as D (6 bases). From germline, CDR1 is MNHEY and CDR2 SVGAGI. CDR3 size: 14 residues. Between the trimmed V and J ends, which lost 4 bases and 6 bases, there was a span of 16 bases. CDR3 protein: CASSSGDILGEQYF. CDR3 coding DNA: TGTGCCAGCAGTTCCGGGGACATCCTTGGCGAGCAGTACTTC.

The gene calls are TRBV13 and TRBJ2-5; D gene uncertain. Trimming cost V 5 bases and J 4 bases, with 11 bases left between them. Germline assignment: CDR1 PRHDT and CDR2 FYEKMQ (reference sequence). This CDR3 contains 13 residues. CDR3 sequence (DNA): TGTGCCAGCAGCCCCCGGCGAGGAGAGACCCAGTACTTC. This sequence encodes CASSPRRGETQYF.

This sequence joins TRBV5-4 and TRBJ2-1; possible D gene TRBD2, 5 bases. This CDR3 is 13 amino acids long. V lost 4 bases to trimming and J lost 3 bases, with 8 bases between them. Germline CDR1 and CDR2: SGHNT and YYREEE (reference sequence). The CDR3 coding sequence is TGTGCCAGCAGCGTGAGGGACTACAATGAGCAGTTCTTC. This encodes CASSVRDYNEQFF.

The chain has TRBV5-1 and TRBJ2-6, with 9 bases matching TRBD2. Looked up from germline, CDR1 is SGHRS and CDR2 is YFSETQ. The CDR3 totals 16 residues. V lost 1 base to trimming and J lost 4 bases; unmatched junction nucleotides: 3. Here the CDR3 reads CASSLIAGAGANVLTF. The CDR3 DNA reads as TGCGCCAGCAGCTTGATAGCGGGAGCCGGGGCCAACGTCCTGACTTTC.

CDR3 sequence reads: CASSQEGGISSETQYF. Written as DNA, the CDR3 is TGTGCCAGCAGCCAAGAAGGCGGGATCTCATCAGAGACCCAGTACTTC. This chain uses TRBV4-2 with TRBJ2-5; D may be TRBD2 (6 bases). V was pared by 0 bases and J by 4 bases, with 15 bases between. CDR1 is LGHNA and CDR2 is YNFKEQ in the germline V gene. The CDR3 runs to 16 residues.

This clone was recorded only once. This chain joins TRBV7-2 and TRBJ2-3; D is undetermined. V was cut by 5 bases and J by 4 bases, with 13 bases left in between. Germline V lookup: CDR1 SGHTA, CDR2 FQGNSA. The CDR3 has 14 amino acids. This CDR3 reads CASSLGANSDTQYF. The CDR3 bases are TGTGCCAGCAGCCTAGGTGCCAACTCAGATACGCAGTATTTT.

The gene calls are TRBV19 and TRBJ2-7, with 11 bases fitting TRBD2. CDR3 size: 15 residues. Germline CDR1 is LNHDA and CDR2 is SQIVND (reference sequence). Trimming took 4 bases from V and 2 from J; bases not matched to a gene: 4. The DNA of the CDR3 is TGTGCCAGTAGTAGACCGGGACTAGCGGCCTACGAGCAGTACTTC. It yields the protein CASSRPGLAAYEQYF.

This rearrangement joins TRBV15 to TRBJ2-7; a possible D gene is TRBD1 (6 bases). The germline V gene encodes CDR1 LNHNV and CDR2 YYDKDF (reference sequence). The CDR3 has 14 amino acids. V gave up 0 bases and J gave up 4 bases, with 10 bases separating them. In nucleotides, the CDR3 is TGTGCCACCAGCAGAGATAAAACAGGGTACGAGCAGTACTTC. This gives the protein CATSRDKTGYEQYF.

The CDR3 here is CASNPVGGRSEQYF. CDR3 sequence (DNA): TGTGCCAGCAACCCAGTCGGGGGGCGAAGCGAGCAGTACTTC. The chain links TRBV11-2 to TRBJ2-7; D perhaps matches TRBD2 (7 bases). This CDR3 contains 14 residues. CDR1 SGHAT and CDR2 FQNNGV come from the germline V gene. V lost 7 bases, J lost 6 bases, and 19 bases lay in between.

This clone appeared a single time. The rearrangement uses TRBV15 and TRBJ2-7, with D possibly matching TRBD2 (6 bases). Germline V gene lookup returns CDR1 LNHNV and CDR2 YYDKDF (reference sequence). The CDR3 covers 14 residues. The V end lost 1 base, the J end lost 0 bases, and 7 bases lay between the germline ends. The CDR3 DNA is TGTGCCACCAGCAGAGTCGGGAGCTCCTACGAGCAGTACTTC. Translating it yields CATSRVGSSYEQYF.

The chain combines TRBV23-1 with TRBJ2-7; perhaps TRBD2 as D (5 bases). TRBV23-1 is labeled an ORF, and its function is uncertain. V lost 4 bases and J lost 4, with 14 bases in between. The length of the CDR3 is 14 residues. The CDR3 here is CASSRAERFYEQYF. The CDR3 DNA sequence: TGCGCCAGCAGTCGAGCGGAAAGATTTTACGAGCAGTACTTC.